This TCR beta chain was identified during a study of T cell repertoires in ileal Crohn's disease. Study in general: Surgery for a complication: stricturing in roughly 61%, penetrating in about 39%.

Study results and limitations: High-frequency clones were more common in sorted CD8 than CD4 cells.

Some clones are missing from TCRdb's copy, which holds only in-frame ones; the method was immunoSEQ multiplex PCR. The table records about 8,400 clones, more than 75% of them present only once. About this clone itself: Its antigen is undetermined.

Germline CDR1 and CDR2: SEHNR and FQNEAQ (reference sequence). V lost 5 bases, J lost 0 bases, and 22 bases lay in between. The length of the CDR3 is 18 residues. This clonotype was sampled from an adult with Crohn's disease. Input material: ileal tissue. The chain is built from TRBV7-9 and TRBJ1-2; perhaps TRBD1 as D (5 bases). The CDR3 region is CASSRYRGAGYSNYGYTF. Written as DNA, the CDR3 is TGTGCCAGCAGCCGATATCGAGGGGCGGGCTATTCTAACTATGGCTACACCTTC.